These 26 T cell receptor beta chains were all obtained from the same sample, sequenced in a study of cytomegalovirus exposure and HLA in healthy donors. Assay: immunoSEQ multiplex PCR; the TCRdb copy retains only in-frame clones and omits some. The table includes over 120,000 clones, 87% detected once. The sample taken for sequencing was PBMCs. Receptors were obtained from a man aged 18 to 30 in good health and CMV-seropositive.

CDR3: CASSLRAGGTYEQYF. In DNA, the CDR3 is TGCGCCAGCAGCTTGAGAGCGGGAGGTACCTACGAGCAGTACTTC. J is TRBJ2-7 and V is TRBV5-1; 9 bases line up with TRBD2. Unmatched junction bases numbered 4, after V lost 1 base and J lost 2 bases. Looked up from germline, CDR1 is SGHRS and CDR2 is YFSETQ. The CDR3 extends over 15 amino acids.

The chain carries TRBV15 and TRBJ1-5; 8 nucleotides match TRBD1. The CDR3 is made up of 15 amino acids. The junction had 8 bases not matched to a gene; V was cut back by 4 bases and J by 6 bases. Germline CDR1 is LNHNV and CDR2 is YYDKDF (reference sequence). The CDR3 bases are TGTGCCACCAGCAACCGGGACAGGACGTTTCAGCCCCAGCATTTT. It yields the protein CATSNRDRTFQPQHF.

This clone was detected only a few times. The CDR3 sequence is CASSQEVTYGYTF. The DNA of the CDR3 is TGTGCCAGCAGTCAGGAGGTGACCTATGGCTACACCTTC. The chain couples TRBV6-1 to TRBJ1-2; D unclear. V was pared by 5 bases and J by 4 bases, with 11 bases between. The germline CDR1 and CDR2 sequences are MNHNS and SASEGT. This CDR3 spans 13 amino acids.

The J gene is TRBJ1-2, the V gene TRBV2; D unresolved. The CDR3 sequence is 12 residues long. Germline CDR1 SNHLY, CDR2 FYNNEI. Trimming removed 4 bases from V and 7 bases from J, with 10 bases in between. The DNA for the CDR3 is TGTGCCAGCAGTGGTCGGGGATCTGGCTACACCTTC. Translating gives CASSGRGSGYTF. Using reference TRBV2 and TRBJ1-2 for the parts outside the CDR3, the full variable domain is EPEVTQTPSHQVTQMGQEVILRCVPISNHLYFYWYRQILGQKVEFLVSFYNNEISEKSEIFDDQFSVERPDGSNFTLKIRSTKLEDSAMYFCASSGRGSGYTFGSGTRLTVV.

The genes are TRBV5-4 and TRBJ2-7; 10 bases match TRBD2. The V gene's germline CDR1 is SGHNT and CDR2 YYREEE (reference sequence). This CDR3 contains 15 residues. After removal of 4 bases from V and 5 bases from J, the junction contained 9 bases not matched to a gene. CDR3 nucleotides: TGTGCCAGCAGCCCCTACGGACTAGCGGTCCACGAGCAGTACTTC. Translating gives CASSPYGLAVHEQYF. Drawing the rest from reference TRBV5-4 and TRBJ2-7, the complete variable domain is ETGVTQSPTHLIKTRGQQVTLRCSSQSGHNTVSWYQQALGQGPQFIFQYYREEENGRGNFPPRFSGLQFPNYSSELNVNALELDDSALYLCASSPYGLAVHEQYFGPGTRLTVT.

The chain has TRBV5-1 and TRBJ2-3, with D possibly being TRBD2 (6 bases). CDR1 and CDR2 (germline): SGHRS, YFSETQ. This CDR3 has 14 residues. V was pared by 2 bases and J by 4 bases, with 11 bases between. The CDR3 DNA follows: TGCGCCAGCAGCTTCGGGGGTGGGGCAGATACGCAGTATTTT. Encoded protein: CASSFGGGADTQYF.

This chain joins TRBV7-2 and TRBJ2-1; 8 nucleotides align to TRBD1. V dropped 5 bases and J dropped 7; count of bases not matched to a gene: 4. CDR3 length: 13 residues. Germline lookup yields CDR1 SGHTA and CDR2 FQGNSA. CDR3 bases: TGTGCCAGCAGCACATACAGGGGGAATGAGCAGTTCTTC. It specifies CASSTYRGNEQFF.

This chain links TRBV4-1 with TRBJ2-7; 10 nucleotides line up with TRBD1. This CDR3 has 18 amino acids. Germline-derived CDR1 and CDR2 are MGHRA and YSYEKL. With V trimmed by 2 bases and J by 2 bases, 12 bases remained unmatched. In nucleotides, the CDR3 is TGCGCCAGCAGCCAACTGGGGGGACAGGGGCACGATCCCTACGAGCAGTACTTC. It codes for CASSQLGGQGHDPYEQYF.

This chain links TRBV19 with TRBJ2-2; TRBD1 matches at 8 bases. This CDR3 region has 15 residues. Germline V gene sequence: CDR1 LNHDA, CDR2 SQIVND (reference sequence). The V gene end was trimmed by 8 bases and the J gene end by 5 bases; junction bases not matched to a gene: 10. CDR3 region: CASGPQGGLTGELFF. The CDR3 DNA sequence: TGTGCCAGTGGGCCACAGGGGGGTCTGACCGGGGAGCTGTTTTTT.

This chain uses TRBV6-1 with TRBJ1-1; 8 positions match TRBD1. The CDR3 extends over 14 amino acids. In germline, CDR1 is MNHNS, CDR2 SASEGT. The junction had 4 bases not matched to a gene; V was cut back by 3 bases and J by 4 bases. CDR3 DNA: TGTGCCAGCAGTGACCAGGGGGCGAGCACTGAAGCTTTCTTT. This codes for CASSDQGASTEAFF.

The chain uses TRBV6-1 and TRBJ2-3; tentative D call: TRBD1 (6 bases). The germline gives CDR1 MNHNS, CDR2 SASEGT. The CDR3 length is 15 residues. Trimming removed 3 bases at V and 2 bases at J, with 12 bases between. CDR3: CASSEWGQVTDTQYF. Written as DNA, the CDR3 is TGTGCCAGCAGTGAGTGGGGACAAGTCACAGATACGCAGTATTTT.

The genes are TRBV4-1 and TRBJ2-7; 10 nucleotides match TRBD1. V trimming: 4 bases; J trimming: 4 bases; junction bases outside the gene matches: 13. Per the germline V gene, CDR1 is MGHRA and CDR2 is YSYEKL. The CDR3 totals 17 residues. The CDR3 DNA sequence: TGCGCCAGCAGCCGCCTCCTGCGGGACAGGGGACGGTACGAGCAGTACTTC. It encodes CASSRLLRDRGRYEQYF.

The chain employs TRBV4-1 and TRBJ2-3; D perhaps matches TRBD1 (6 bases). Between the trimmed V and J ends, which lost 3 bases and 4 bases, there was a span of 14 bases. Germline V gene sequence: CDR1 MGHRA, CDR2 YSYEKL. This CDR3 comprises 15 residues. The CDR3 sequence: CASSHSGVGSDTQYF. The CDR3 bases are TGCGCCAGCAGCCATTCAGGGGTTGGTTCAGATACGCAGTATTTT.

The chain joins TRBV6-1 to TRBJ1-5; TRBD1 matches 7 bases. J lost 4 bases, V lost 4 bases, and 4 bases had no gene match. CDR3 length equals 14 residues. Germline V gives CDR1 MNHNS, CDR2 SASEGT. CDR3 region: CASSGTGRNQPQHF. DNA of the CDR3: TGTGCCAGCAGTGGGACAGGCCGGAATCAGCCCCAGCATTTT.

The rearrangement uses TRBV4-2 and TRBJ2-2; D remains unclear. The CDR3 spans 16 residues. V lost 7 bases, J lost 1 base, and 16 bases lay in between. Looked up from germline, CDR1 is LGHNA and CDR2 is YNFKEQ. The CDR3 region has the DNA TGTGCCAGCACCCTAAGCCGTCATCTGAACACCGGGGAGCTGTTTTTT. It encodes CASTLSRHLNTGELFF.

CDR3: CASSWTGDEQYF. CDR3 sequence (DNA): TGTGCCAGCAGCTGGACAGGGGACGAGCAGTACTTC. This chain links TRBV6-5 with TRBJ2-7; 9 bases map to TRBD1. This CDR3 is built from 12 residues. J gave up 5 bases and V 6 bases, and 2 bases lay outside the gene matches. Germline V lookup: CDR1 MNHEY, CDR2 SVGAGI.

This chain uses TRBV9 with TRBJ2-2; 7 positions match TRBD2. The ends lost 0 bases at V and 5 bases at J; junction bases unmatched: 4. The V gene's germline CDR1 is SGDLS and CDR2 YYNGEE. The CDR3 consists of 15 residues. The CDR3 DNA sequence: TGTGCCAGCAGCGTAGTTTCGGGGGGAACCGGGGAGCTGTTTTTT. Amino acid sequence: CASSVVSGGTGELFF.

A few counts support this clone. The chain has TRBV7-9 and TRBJ2-7; 10 bases agree with TRBD2. After removal of 4 bases from V and 5 bases from J, the junction contained 8 bases not matched to a gene. The germline CDR1 and CDR2 sequences are SEHNR and FQNEAQ (reference sequence). The CDR3 runs 15 residues. The CDR3 loop reads CASSWLAGEGNEQYF. The CDR3 region has the DNA TGTGCCAGCAGCTGGCTAGCGGGGGAGGGAAACGAGCAGTACTTC.

J is TRBJ1-4 and V is TRBV5-4; TRBD1 is a possible D gene (6 bases). Per the germline V gene, CDR1 is SGHNT and CDR2 is YYREEE (reference sequence). V lost 4 bases and J 3 bases, leaving 10 bases between the germline ends. The CDR3 contains 14 residues. This chain's CDR3 is CASSLGGANEKLFF. The CDR3 DNA reads TGTGCCAGCAGCCTAGGGGGGGCTAATGAAAAACTGTTTTTT.

The CDR3 loop reads CASSQETDSALVGNTIYF. In DNA form, the CDR3 reads TGCGCCAGCAGCCAAGAAACGGACAGCGCCCTGGTTGGAAACACCATATATTTT. The genes are TRBV4-1 and TRBJ1-3, with a tentative D call TRBD1 (6 bases). The germline V gene has CDR1 MGHRA and CDR2 YSYEKL. The CDR3 covers 18 residues. V lost 0 bases to trimming and J lost 3 bases, with 18 bases between them.

V usage is TRBV7-9 and J usage is TRBJ2-7; no clear D gene. The CDR3 length is 11 residues. Trimming removed 5 bases at V and 3 bases at J, with 5 bases between. Germline-derived CDR1 and CDR2 are SEHNR and FQNEAQ (reference sequence). The CDR3 loop reads CASSNYYEQYF. The CDR3, as DNA: TGTGCCAGCAGCAACTACTACGAGCAGTACTTC.

This chain uses TRBV2 with TRBJ1-2; D ambiguous. The CDR3 spans 13 residues. Germline CDR1 and CDR2: SNHLY and FYNNEI. The V gene lost 8 bases and the J gene lost 6 bases, with 16 bases spanning the gap. CDR3 sequence reads: CASDGGWADGYTF. CDR3 nucleotide sequence: TGTGCCAGCGACGGAGGGTGGGCGGATGGCTACACCTTC.

V gene TRBV2 combines with J gene TRBJ1-5, with 7 bases fitting TRBD1. Germline V gene sequence: CDR1 SNHLY, CDR2 FYNNEI. The CDR3 runs to 11 residues. The ends lost 7 bases at V and 11 bases at J; junction bases unmatched: 5. This CDR3 is CASTVTGSQHF. The CDR3, as DNA: TGTGCCAGCACCGTGACAGGGTCCCAGCATTTT.

This CDR3 reads CASSLSTPAPDTQYF. The CDR3 bases are TGCGCCAGCAGCTTGTCTACCCCCGCTCCCGATACGCAGTATTTT. This rearrangement joins TRBV5-1 to TRBJ2-3, with D hard to call. Trimming cost V 1 base and J 6 bases, with 15 bases left between them. The germline CDR1 and CDR2 sequences are SGHRS and YFSETQ. This CDR3 has 15 residues.

The gene calls are TRBV18 and TRBJ1-4, with 7 bases that match TRBD1. V gave up 3 bases and J gave up 2 bases; unmatched junction bases: 15. The CDR3 is made up of 19 amino acids. Germline-derived CDR1 and CDR2 are KGHSH and LQKENI. This CDR3 is CASSPNTVTGRSTNEKLFF. In DNA, the CDR3 is TGTGCCAGCTCACCTAATACGGTGACAGGGAGGTCGACTAATGAAAAACTGTTTTTT. Full variable domain (remainder filled in from reference TRBV18 and TRBJ1-4): NAGVMQNPRHLVRRRGQEARLRCSPMKGHSHVYWYRQLPEEGLKFMVYLQKENIIDESGMPKERFSAEFPKEGPSILRIQQVVRGDSAAYFCASSPNTVTGRSTNEKLFFGSGTQLSVL.

The rearrangement joins TRBV30 to TRBJ1-4; 11 bases are a match to TRBD1. Germline loops: CDR1 GTSNPN, CDR2 SVGIG (reference sequence). There are 18 residues in the CDR3. The trim removed 5 bases at V and 0 bases at J, leaving 11 bases unmatched. The CDR3 nucleotides are TGTGCCTGGGGTGCTCGGACAGGGGGCTATGCAACTAATGAAAAACTGTTTTTT. Protein sequence: CAWGARTGGYATNEKLFF. Using reference TRBV30 and TRBJ1-4 for the parts outside the CDR3, the full variable domain is SQTIHQWPATLVQPVGSPLSLECTVEGTSNPNLYWYRQAAGRGLQLLFYSVGIGQISSEVPQNLSASRPQDRQFILSSKKLLLSDSGFYLCAWGARTGGYATNEKLFFGSGTQLSVL.